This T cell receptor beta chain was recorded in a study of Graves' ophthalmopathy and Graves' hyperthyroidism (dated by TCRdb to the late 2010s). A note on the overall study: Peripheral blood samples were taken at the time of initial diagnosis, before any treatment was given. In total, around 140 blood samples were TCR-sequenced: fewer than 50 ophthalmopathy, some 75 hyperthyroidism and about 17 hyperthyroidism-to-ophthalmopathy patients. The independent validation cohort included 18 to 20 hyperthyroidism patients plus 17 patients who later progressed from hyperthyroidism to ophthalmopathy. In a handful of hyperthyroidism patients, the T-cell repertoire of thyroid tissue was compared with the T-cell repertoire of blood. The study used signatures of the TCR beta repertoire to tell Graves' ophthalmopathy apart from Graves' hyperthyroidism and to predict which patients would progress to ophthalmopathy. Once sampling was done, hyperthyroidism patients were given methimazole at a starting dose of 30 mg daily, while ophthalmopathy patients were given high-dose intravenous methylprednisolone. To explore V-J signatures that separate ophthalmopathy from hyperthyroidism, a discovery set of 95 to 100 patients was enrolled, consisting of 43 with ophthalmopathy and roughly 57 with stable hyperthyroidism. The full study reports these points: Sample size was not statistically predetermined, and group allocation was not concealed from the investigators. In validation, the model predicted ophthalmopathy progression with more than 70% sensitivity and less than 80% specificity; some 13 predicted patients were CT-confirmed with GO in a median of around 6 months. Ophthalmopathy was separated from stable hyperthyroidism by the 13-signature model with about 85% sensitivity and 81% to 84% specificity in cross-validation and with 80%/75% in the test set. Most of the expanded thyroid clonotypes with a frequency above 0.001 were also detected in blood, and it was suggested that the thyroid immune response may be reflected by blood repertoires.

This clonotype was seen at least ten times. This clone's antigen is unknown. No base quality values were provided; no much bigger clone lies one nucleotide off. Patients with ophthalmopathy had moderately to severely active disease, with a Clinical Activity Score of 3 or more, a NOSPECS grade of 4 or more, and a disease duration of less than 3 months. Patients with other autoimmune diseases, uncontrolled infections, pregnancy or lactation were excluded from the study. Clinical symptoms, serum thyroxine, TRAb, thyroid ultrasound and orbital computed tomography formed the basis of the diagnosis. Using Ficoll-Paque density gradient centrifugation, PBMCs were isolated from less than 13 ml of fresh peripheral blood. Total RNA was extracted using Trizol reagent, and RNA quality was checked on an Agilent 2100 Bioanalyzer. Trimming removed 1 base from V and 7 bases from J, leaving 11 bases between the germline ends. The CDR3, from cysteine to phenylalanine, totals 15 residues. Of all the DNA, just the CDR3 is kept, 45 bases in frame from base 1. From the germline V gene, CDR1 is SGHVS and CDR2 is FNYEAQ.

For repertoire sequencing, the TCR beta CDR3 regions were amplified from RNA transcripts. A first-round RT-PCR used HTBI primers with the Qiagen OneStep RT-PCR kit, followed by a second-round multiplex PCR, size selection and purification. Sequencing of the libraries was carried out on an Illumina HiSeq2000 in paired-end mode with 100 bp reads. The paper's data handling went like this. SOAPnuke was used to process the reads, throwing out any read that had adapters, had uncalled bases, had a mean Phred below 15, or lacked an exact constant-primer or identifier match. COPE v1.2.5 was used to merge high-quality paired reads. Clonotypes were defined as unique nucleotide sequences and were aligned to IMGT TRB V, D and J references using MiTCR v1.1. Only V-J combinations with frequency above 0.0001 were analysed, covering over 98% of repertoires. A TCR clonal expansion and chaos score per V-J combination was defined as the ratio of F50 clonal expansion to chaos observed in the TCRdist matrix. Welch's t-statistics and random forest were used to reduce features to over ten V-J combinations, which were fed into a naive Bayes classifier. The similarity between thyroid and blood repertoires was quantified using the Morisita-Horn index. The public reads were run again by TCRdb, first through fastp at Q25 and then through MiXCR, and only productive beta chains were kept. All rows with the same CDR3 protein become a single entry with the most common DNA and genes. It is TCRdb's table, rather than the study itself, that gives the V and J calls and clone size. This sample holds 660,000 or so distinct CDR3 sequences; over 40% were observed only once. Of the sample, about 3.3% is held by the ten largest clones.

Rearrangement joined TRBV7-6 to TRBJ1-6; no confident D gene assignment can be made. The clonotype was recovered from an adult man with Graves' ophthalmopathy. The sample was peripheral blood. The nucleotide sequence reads TGTGCCAGCAGCTTAGTGGTGGCCCCAAATTCACCCCTCCACTTT. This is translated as CASSLVVAPNSPLHF. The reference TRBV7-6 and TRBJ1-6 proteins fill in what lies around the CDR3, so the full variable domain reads GAGVSQSPRYKVTKRGQDVALRCDPISGHVSLYWYRQALGQGPEFLTYFNYEAQQDKSGLPNDRFSAERPEGSISTLTIQRTEQRDSAMYRCASSLVVAPNSPLHFGNGTRLTVT.